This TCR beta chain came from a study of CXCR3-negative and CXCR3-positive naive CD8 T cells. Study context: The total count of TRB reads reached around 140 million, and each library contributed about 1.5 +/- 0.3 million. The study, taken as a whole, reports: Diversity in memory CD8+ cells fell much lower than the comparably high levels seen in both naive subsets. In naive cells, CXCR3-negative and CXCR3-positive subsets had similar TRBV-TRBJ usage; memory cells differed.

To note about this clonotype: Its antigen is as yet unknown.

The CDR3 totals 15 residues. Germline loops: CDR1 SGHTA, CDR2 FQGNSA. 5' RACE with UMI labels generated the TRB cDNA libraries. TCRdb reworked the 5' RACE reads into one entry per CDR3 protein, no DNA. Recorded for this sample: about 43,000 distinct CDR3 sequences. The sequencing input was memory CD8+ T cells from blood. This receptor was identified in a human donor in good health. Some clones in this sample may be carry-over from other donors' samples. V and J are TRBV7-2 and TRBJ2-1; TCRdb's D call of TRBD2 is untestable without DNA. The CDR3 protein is CASSQEGLAGNEQFF. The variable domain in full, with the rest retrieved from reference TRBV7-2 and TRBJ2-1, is GAGVSQSPSNKVTEKGKDVELRCDPISGHTALYWYRQSLGQGLEFLIYFQGNSAPDKSGLPSDRFSAERTGGSVSTLTIQRTQQEDSAVYLCASSQEGLAGNEQFFGPGTRLTVL.